The rows below give T cell receptor beta chains drawn from one sample of a study of shared clonotypes between healthy human individuals. The method was immunoSEQ multiplex PCR; TCRdb's version includes in-frame clones alone and lacks a portion of them. In the table there are approximately 2,000,000 clones, approximately 92% of which are singletons. Source material: naive CD8+ T cells from PBMCs. The receptor source for this set is a man younger than 35 in good health. Some clones in this sample may be carry-over from other donors' samples. Both conserved end residues are part of each CDR3. The D gene is left open where the match is weak. Size tells how often a clone was seen (once, few, many) or the class of an expanded clone, and some rows leave it out.

cdr3_aa | cdr3_nt | j_call | clone_size | d_call | v_call
CASSKPYPGTSGVYNEQFF | TGTGCCAGCAGCAAACCATACCCCGGGACTAGCGGGGTGTACAATGAGCAGTTCTTC | TRBJ2-1 | once | TRBD2 | TRBV7-9
CASSQGRGPPYEQYF | TGCGCCAGCAGCCAAGGCCGGGGGCCACCCTACGAGCAGTACTTC | TRBJ2-7 | . | . | TRBV4-1
CASSHFSGYTF | TGCGCCAGCAGCCATTTCTCTGGCTACACCTTC | TRBJ1-2 | . | . | TRBV4-1
CASSRGSGSLETQYF | TGTGCCAGCAGCCGCGGGAGCGGGTCGTTGGAGACCCAGTACTTC | TRBJ2-5 | . | TRBD2 | TRBV7-2
CASSDKVRDLWEQYF | TGTGCCAGCAGTGATAAAGTCAGGGACCTTTGGGAGCAGTACTTC | TRBJ2-7 | . | . | TRBV7-9
CASSQGTRGVYEQYF | TGCGCCAGCAGCCAAGGGACCAGGGGCGTCTACGAGCAGTACTTC | TRBJ2-7 | . | . | TRBV4-3
CASSEYRGGIEKLFF | TGTGCCAGCAGTGAATATCGGGGAGGAATTGAAAAACTGTTTTTT | TRBJ1-4 | . | . | TRBV25-1
CSVGMGRNTEAFF | TGCAGCGTCGGAATGGGGCGGAACACTGAAGCTTTCTTT | TRBJ1-1 | . | . | TRBV29-1
CASRDRTNEKLFF | TGTGCCAGCAGAGACAGGACTAATGAAAAACTGTTTTTT | TRBJ1-4 | . | . | TRBV28
CASRLTGGDYGYTF | TGTGCCAGCAGACTGACAGGGGGGGACTATGGCTACACCTTC | TRBJ1-2 | . | TRBD1 | TRBV28
CAWKLGPGNSYEQYF | TGTGCCTGGAAGTTAGGTCCCGGGAATTCCTACGAGCAGTACTTC | TRBJ2-7 | . | . | TRBV30
CASRIDRFSYEQYF | TGTGCCAGCAGGATAGACAGGTTTTCCTACGAGCAGTACTTC | TRBJ2-7 | . | . | TRBV7-8
CASSPTSGNEQFF | TGTGCCAGCAGCCCGACTAGCGGGAATGAGCAGTTCTTC | TRBJ2-1 | . | TRBD2 | TRBV9
CASRSGGSLQPQHF | TGTGCCAGCAGGTCGGGAGGATCTCTTCAGCCCCAGCATTTT | TRBJ1-5 | . | . | TRBV28
CASSLAGSSNQPQHF | TGTGCCAGCAGTCTAGCAGGCTCGAGCAATCAGCCCCAGCATTTT | TRBJ1-5 | . | . | TRBV27
CASSDFGLAGADIQYF | TGTGCCAGCAGTGATTTTGGACTAGCGGGTGCGGACATTCAGTACTTC | TRBJ2-4 | . | TRBD2 | TRBV6-1
CASSRRRGVDYGYTF | TGTGCCAGCAGTCGACGAAGGGGGGTCGACTATGGCTACACCTTC | TRBJ1-2 | . | . | TRBV27
CASSRRATNTEAFF | TGTGCCAGCAGTCGCAGGGCTACGAACACTGAAGCTTTCTTT | TRBJ1-1 | . | . | TRBV27
CASSLTYIQPQHF | TGTGCCAGCAGTCTTACCTATATTCAGCCCCAGCATTTT | TRBJ1-5 | . | . | TRBV27
CASSLAEESTDTQYF | TGTGCCAGCAGCTTAGCGGAGGAAAGCACAGATACGCAGTATTTT | TRBJ2-3 | . | . | TRBV7-9
CASSLAANEKLFF | TGTGCCAGCAGCTTAGCTGCTAATGAAAAACTGTTTTTT | TRBJ1-4 | . | . | TRBV7-9
CASSSTPSPTYEQYF | TGTGCCAGCAGCTCCACCCCCTCCCCTACCTACGAGCAGTACTTC | TRBJ2-7 | . | . | TRBV9
CASSDMGLIFNQPQHF | TGTGCCAGCAGTGACATGGGGCTAATATTCAATCAGCCCCAGCATTTT | TRBJ1-5 | . | . | TRBV6-1
CASSPFGVVATYEQYF | TGCGCCAGCAGCCCCTTTGGGGTGGTAGCCACCTACGAGCAGTACTTC | TRBJ2-7 | . | . | TRBV5-1
CASSPDFSNEQFF | TGCGCCAGCAGCCCGGACTTCAGCAATGAGCAGTTCTTC | TRBJ2-1 | . | . | TRBV5-1
CASSFTAQASSGRANNEQFF | TGCGCCAGCAGCTTTACCGCCCAGGCTAGTAGCGGGAGGGCCAACAATGAGCAGTTCTTC | TRBJ2-1 | . | TRBD2 | TRBV5-1
CASTPFRGPYEQYF | TGTGCCAGCACCCCGTTCAGGGGGCCCTACGAGCAGTACTTC | TRBJ2-7 | . | TRBD1 | TRBV28
CSVEGDPLRNEQYF | TGCAGCGTTGAAGGGGACCCCCTGCGGAACGAGCAGTACTTC | TRBJ2-7 | . | . | TRBV29-1
CSASPPNYTF | TGCAGTGCTAGCCCCCCAAACTACACCTTC | TRBJ1-2 | . | . | TRBV20-1
CASSFSRAFEGNEQFF | TGCGCCAGCAGCTTCAGCCGTGCTTTCGAGGGCAATGAGCAGTTCTTC | TRBJ2-1 | . | . | TRBV5-1
CASSGRYGGGVTEAFF | TGTGCCAGCAGCGGAAGATACGGGGGAGGGGTCACTGAAGCTTTCTTT | TRBJ1-1 | once | . | TRBV9
CASSVAVYNEQFF | TGTGCCAGTAGTGTAGCGGTCTACAATGAGCAGTTCTTC | TRBJ2-1 | . | . | TRBV19
CASSHPYEQYF | TGTGCCAGCAGCCATCCCTACGAGCAGTACTTC | TRBJ2-7 | . | . | TRBV11-2
CASSSLWGNKRGDTQYF | TGTGCCAGCAGCTCCCTTTGGGGGAACAAGAGAGGAGATACGCAGTATTTT | TRBJ2-3 | . | . | TRBV7-9
CASSLARDTGDGANVLTF | TGTGCCAGCAGCTTAGCAAGGGATACAGGGGACGGGGCCAACGTCCTGACTTTC | TRBJ2-6 | . | TRBD1 | TRBV7-9
CASSLELAYEQYF | TGCGCCAGCAGCTTGGAGTTAGCCTACGAGCAGTACTTC | TRBJ2-7 | . | . | TRBV5-1
CASSYLPGDITDTQYF | TGTGCCAGCAGTTACCTCCCCGGGGACATCACAGATACGCAGTATTTT | TRBJ2-3 | . | . | TRBV28
CASSARDREGYTF | TGTGCCAGCAGCGCCCGAGACAGGGAGGGCTACACCTTC | TRBJ1-2 | . | TRBD1 | TRBV9
CATSTAGGGDTQYF | TGTGCCACCAGCACTGCAGGGGGCGGGGATACGCAGTATTTT | TRBJ2-3 | once | TRBD1 | TRBV15
CASSSWLAVDPGEQYF | TGTGCCAGCAGCTCATGGTTAGCGGTCGACCCGGGGGAGCAGTACTTC | TRBJ2-7 | . | . | TRBV5-4
CAISDSWPSGRADTDTQYF | TGTGCCATCAGTGATAGTTGGCCTAGCGGGAGGGCCGACACAGATACGCAGTATTTT | TRBJ2-3 | . | TRBD2 | TRBV10-3